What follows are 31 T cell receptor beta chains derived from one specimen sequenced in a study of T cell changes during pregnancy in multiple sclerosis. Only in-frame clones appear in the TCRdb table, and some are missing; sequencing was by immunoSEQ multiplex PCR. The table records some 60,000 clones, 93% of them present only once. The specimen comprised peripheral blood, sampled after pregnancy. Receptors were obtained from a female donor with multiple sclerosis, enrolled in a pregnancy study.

In DNA, the CDR3 is TGTGCCAGCAGCGCTCCCATAGCGGGAGAAGGGCCCACAGATACGCAGTATTTT. This translates into CASSAPIAGEGPTDTQYF. J is TRBJ2-3 and V is TRBV9; TRBD2 matches at 9 bases. CDR1 SGDLS and CDR2 YYNGEE come from the germline V gene. This CDR3 comprises 18 residues. V was pared by 3 bases and J by 2 bases, with 13 bases of the junction left unmatched.

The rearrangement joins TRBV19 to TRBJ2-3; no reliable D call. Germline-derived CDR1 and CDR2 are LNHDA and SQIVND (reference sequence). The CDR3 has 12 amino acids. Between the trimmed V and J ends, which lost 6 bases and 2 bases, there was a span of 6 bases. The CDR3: CASRHYTDTQYF. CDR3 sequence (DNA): TGTGCCAGTAGGCACTACACAGATACGCAGTATTTT.

Here the CDR3 reads CAVGDTQYF. DNA of the CDR3: TGTGCCGTCGGTGATACGCAGTATTTT. This rearrangement joins TRBV6-6 to TRBJ2-3; D gene ambiguous. This CDR3 contains 9 residues. Germline CDR1 reads MNHNY; CDR2 reads SVGAGI (reference sequence). V shed 11 bases and J shed 6 bases, with 6 bases lying between them.

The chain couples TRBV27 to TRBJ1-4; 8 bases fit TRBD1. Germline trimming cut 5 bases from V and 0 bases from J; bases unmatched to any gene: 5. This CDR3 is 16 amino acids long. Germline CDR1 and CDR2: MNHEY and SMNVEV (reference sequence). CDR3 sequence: CASSLGQGATNEKLFF. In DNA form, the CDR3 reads TGTGCCAGCAGTCTCGGACAGGGAGCAACTAATGAAAAACTGTTTTTT.

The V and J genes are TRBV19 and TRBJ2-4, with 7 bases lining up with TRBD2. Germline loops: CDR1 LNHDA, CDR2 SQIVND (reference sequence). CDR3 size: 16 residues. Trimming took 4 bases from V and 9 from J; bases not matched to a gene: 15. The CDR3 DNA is TGTGCCAGTAGTACCCTGCCTAGCGCCACGGGGGGCATTCAGTACTTC. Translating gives CASSTLPSATGGIQYF.

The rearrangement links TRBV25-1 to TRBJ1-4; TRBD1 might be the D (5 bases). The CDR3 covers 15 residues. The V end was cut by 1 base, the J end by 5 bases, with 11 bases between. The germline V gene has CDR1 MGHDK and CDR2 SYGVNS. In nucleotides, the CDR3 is TGTGCCAGCAGTGAATTAGGGGTCGAAAATGAAAAACTGTTTTTT. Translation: CASSELGVENEKLFF.

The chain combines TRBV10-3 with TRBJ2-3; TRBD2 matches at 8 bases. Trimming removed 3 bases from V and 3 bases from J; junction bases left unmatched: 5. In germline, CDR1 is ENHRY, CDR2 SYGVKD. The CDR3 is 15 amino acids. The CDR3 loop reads CAISDGGAATDTQYF. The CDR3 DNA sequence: TGTGCCATCAGTGACGGGGGGGCCGCTACAGATACGCAGTATTTT.

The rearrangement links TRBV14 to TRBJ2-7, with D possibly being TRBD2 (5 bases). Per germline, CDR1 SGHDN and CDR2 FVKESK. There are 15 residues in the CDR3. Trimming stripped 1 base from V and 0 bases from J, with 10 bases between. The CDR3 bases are TGTGCCAGCAGCCAAGGAGTCGACTACTCCTACGAGCAGTACTTC. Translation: CASSQGVDYSYEQYF.

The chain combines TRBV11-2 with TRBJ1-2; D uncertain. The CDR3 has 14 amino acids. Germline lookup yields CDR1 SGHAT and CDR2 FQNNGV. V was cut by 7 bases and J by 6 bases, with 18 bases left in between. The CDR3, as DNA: TGTGCCAGCAACTCTTTGACCAAAGCGGATGGCTACACCTTC. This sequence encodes CASNSLTKADGYTF. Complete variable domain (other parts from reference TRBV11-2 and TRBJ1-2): EAGVAQSPRYKIIEKRQSVAFWCNPISGHATLYWYQQILGQGPKLLIQFQNNGVVDDSQLPKDRFSAERLKGVDSTLKIQPAKLEDSAVYLCASNSLTKADGYTFGSGTRLTVV.

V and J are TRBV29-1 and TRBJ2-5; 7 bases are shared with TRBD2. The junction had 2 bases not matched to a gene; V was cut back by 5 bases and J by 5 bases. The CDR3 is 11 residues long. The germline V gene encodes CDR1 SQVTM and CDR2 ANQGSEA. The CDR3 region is CSVSGRETQYF. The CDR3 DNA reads TGCAGCGTTTCCGGGAGGGAGACCCAGTACTTC.

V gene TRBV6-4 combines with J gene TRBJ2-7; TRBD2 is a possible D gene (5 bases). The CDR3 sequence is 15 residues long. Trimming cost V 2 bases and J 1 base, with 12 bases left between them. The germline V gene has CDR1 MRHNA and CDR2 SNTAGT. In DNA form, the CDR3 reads TGTGCCAGCAGTGACAAGCGGAACTCATCCTACGAGCAGTACTTC. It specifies CASSDKRNSSYEQYF.

The CDR3 DNA sequence: TGTGCCAGCAGCTTAGGGCTAGCGGGCACAGATACGCAGTATTTT. This encodes CASSLGLAGTDTQYF. This sequence joins TRBV5-6 and TRBJ2-3, with TRBD2 identical over 7 bases. Looked up from germline, CDR1 is SGHDT and CDR2 is YYEEEE. The CDR3 consists of 15 residues. V shed 2 bases, J shed 1 base, and the junction held 4 bases outside the gene matches.

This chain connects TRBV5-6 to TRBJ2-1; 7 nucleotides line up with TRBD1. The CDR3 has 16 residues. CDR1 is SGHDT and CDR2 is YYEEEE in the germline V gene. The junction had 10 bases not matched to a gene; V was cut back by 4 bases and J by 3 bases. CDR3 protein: CASSGTDRFNYNEQFF. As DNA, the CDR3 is TGTGCCAGCAGCGGGACGGACAGGTTTAACTACAATGAGCAGTTCTTC.

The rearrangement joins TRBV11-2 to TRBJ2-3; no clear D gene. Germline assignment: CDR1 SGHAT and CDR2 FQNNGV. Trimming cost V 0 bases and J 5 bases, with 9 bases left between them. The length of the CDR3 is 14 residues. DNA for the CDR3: TGTGCCAGCAGCTTAGATCCCCTTAGAGATACGCAGTATTTT. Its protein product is CASSLDPLRDTQYF.

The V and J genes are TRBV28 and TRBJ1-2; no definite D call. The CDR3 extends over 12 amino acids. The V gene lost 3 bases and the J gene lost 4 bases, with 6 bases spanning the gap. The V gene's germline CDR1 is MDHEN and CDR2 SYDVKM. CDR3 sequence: CASSFGPYGYTF. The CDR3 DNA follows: TGTGCCAGCAGTTTCGGTCCCTATGGCTACACCTTC.

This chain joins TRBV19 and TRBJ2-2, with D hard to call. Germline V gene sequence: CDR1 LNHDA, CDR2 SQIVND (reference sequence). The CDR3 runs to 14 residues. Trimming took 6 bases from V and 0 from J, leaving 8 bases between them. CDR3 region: CASRAFANTGELFF. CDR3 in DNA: TGTGCCAGTAGGGCCTTCGCGAACACCGGGGAGCTGTTTTTT.

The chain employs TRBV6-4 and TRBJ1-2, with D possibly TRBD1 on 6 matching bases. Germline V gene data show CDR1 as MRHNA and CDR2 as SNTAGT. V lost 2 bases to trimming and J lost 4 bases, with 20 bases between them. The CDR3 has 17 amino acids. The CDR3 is CASSDPRTVSPVYGYTF. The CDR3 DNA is TGTGCCAGCAGTGACCCTCGGACAGTTTCGCCGGTCTATGGCTACACCTTC.

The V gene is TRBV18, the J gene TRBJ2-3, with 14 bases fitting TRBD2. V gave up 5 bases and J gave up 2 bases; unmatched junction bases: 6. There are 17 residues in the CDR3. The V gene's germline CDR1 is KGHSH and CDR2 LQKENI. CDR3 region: CASSSRTSGRPTDTQYF. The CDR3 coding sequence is TGTGCCAGCTCATCGAGGACTAGCGGGAGGCCCACAGATACGCAGTATTTT. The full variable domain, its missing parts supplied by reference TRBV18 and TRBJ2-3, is NAGVMQNPRHLVRRRGQEARLRCSPMKGHSHVYWYRQLPEEGLKFMVYLQKENIIDESGMPKERFSAEFPKEGPSILRIQQVVRGDSAAYFCASSSRTSGRPTDTQYFGPGTRLTVL.

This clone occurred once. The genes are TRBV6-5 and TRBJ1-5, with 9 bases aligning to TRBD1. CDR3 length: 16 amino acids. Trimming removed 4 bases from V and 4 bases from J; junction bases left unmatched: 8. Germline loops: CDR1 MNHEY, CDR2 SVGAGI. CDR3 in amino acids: CASSLTVTGGNQPQHF. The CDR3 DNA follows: TGTGCCAGCAGTTTGACCGTGACAGGGGGGAATCAGCCCCAGCATTTT.

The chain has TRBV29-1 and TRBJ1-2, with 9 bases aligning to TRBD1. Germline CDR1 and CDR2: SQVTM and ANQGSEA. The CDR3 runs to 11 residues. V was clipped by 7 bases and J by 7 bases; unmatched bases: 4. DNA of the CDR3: TGCAGCGCCGGGACAGGGTTTGGCTACACCTTC. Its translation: CSAGTGFGYTF.

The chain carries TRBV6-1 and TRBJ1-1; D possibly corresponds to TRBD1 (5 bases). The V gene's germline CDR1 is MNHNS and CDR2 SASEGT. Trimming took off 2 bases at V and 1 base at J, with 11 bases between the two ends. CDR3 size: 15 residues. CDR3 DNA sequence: TGTGCCAGCAGTGAACAGGGTTTTTCGAACACTGAAGCTTTCTTT. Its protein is CASSEQGFSNTEAFF.

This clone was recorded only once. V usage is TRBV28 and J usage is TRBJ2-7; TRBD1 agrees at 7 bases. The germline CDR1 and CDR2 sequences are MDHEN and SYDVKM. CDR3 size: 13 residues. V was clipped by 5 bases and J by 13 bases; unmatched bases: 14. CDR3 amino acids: CASSANPRGQNYF. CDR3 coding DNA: TGTGCCAGCAGTGCAAACCCTCGGGGACAGAACTACTTC.

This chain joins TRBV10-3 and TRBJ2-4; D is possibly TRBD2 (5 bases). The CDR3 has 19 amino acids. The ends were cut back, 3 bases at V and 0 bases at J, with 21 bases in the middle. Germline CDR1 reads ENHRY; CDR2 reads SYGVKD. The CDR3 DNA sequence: TGTGCCATCAGTGATGAGGGATTAAGTCCTGTTCTAGCCAAAAACATTCAGTACTTC. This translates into CAISDEGLSPVLAKNIQYF.

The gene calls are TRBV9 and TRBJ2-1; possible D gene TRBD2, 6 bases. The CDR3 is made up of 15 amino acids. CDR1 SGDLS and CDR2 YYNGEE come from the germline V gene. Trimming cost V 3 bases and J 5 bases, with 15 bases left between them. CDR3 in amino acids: CASSAAGSLHNEQFF. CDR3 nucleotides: TGTGCCAGCAGCGCCGCCGGGAGCCTTCACAATGAGCAGTTCTTC.

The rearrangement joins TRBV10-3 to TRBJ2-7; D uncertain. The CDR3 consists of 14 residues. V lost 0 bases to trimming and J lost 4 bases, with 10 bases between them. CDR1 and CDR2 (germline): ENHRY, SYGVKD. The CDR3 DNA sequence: TGTGCCATCAGTGAGTCTTACTCTAAATACGAGCAGTACTTC. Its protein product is CAISESYSKYEQYF.

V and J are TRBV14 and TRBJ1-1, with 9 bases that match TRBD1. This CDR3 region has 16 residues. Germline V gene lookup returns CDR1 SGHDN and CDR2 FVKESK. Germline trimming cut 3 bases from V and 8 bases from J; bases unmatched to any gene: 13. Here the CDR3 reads CASSHPGQGPRGEAFF. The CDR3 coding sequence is TGTGCCAGCAGCCACCCGGGACAGGGACCCCGGGGGGAAGCTTTCTTT.

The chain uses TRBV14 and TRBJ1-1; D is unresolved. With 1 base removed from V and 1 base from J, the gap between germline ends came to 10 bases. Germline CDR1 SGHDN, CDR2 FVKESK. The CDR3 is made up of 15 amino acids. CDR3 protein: CASSQVYERNTEAFF. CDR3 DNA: TGTGCCAGCAGCCAAGTATACGAGCGGAACACTGAAGCTTTCTTT.

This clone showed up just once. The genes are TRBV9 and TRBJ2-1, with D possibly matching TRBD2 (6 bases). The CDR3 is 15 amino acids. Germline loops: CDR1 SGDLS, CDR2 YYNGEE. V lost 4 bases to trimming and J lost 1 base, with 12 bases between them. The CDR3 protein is CASSPRDSSYNEQFF. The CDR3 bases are TGTGCCAGCAGCCCCCGGGACTCTTCCTACAATGAGCAGTTCTTC.

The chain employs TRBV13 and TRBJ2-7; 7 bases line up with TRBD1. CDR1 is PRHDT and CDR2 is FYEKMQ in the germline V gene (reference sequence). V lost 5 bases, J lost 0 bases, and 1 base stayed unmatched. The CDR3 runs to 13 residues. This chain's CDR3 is CASSRDSSYEQYF. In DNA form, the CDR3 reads TGTGCCAGCAGCAGGGACAGCTCCTACGAGCAGTACTTC.

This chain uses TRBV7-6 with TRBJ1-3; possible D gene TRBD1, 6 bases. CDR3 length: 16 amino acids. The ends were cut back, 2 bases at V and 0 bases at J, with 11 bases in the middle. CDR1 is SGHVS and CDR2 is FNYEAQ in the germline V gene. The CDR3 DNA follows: TGTGCCAGCAGCTTAACGACAGGTTTCTCTGGAAACACCATATATTTT. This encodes CASSLTTGFSGNTIYF.

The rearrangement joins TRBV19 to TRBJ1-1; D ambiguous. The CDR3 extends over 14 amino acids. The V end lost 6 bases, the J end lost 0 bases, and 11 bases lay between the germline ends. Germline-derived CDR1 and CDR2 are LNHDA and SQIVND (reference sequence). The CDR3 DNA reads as TGTGCCAGTAGCCTCCCCTTAGTGAACACTGAAGCTTTCTTT. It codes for CASSLPLVNTEAFF.